Listed here are 30 T cell receptor beta chains from one sample, sequenced in a study of shared clonotypes between healthy human individuals (dated by TCRdb to the early 2020s). Libraries were constructed by the immunoSEQ multiplex PCR assay. As stored in TCRdb, this immuneACCESS dataset retains in-frame rearrangements with V and J assigned. A fraction of the clones does not appear; measured against another copy, unresolved V genes explain less than half of the discrepancy, and the remainder lacks a known reason. Here the sample has 2 million to 2.5 million clones; 95% occur a single time. 0.13% of the sample is in the top ten clones. The sample consisted of naive CD4+ T cells sorted from blood. The sample's cell subset or site, from its label and the paper: CD45RA+ positively selected. These receptor sequences come from a man aged 18 to 29 in good health.

The chain joins TRBV6-5 to TRBJ1-5; D uncertain. Looked up from germline, CDR1 is MNHEY and CDR2 is SVGAGI. There are 15 residues in the CDR3. Trimming took off 2 bases at V and 2 bases at J, with 10 bases between the two ends. The CDR3 region has the DNA TGTGCCAGCAGTTACGATAATTCGGGCAATCAGCCCCAGCATTTT. It yields the protein CASSYDNSGNQPQHF.

This chain joins TRBV5-1 and TRBJ1-1, with a weak D call TRBD1 (5 bases). CDR3 length: 14 amino acids. Between the trimmed V and J ends, which lost 7 bases and 1 base, there was a span of 14 bases. From germline, CDR1 is SGHRS and CDR2 YFSETQ. The CDR3 region has the DNA TGCGCCAGCGAGGACGGGGGAGGGAACACTGAAGCTTTCTTT. Translated, it gives CASEDGGGNTEAFF.

The chain combines TRBV2 with TRBJ1-6; tentatively, D is TRBD1 (5 bases). Trimming removed 4 bases at V and 7 bases at J, with 11 bases between. The germline V gene has CDR1 SNHLY and CDR2 FYNNEI. This CDR3 comprises 14 residues. The CDR3 DNA reads as TGTGCCAGCAGTGTCGACAGTACCAATTCACCCCTCCACTTT. Translating gives CASSVDSTNSPLHF. The full variable domain, rest sourced from reference TRBV2 and TRBJ1-6, is EPEVTQTPSHQVTQMGQEVILRCVPISNHLYFYWYRQILGQKVEFLVSFYNNEISEKSEIFDDQFSVERPDGSNFTLKIRSTKLEDSAMYFCASSVDSTNSPLHFGNGTRLTVT.

The V call is TRBV11-2, the J call TRBJ2-7, with D possibly being TRBD1 or TRBD2 (6 bases each). This CDR3 region has 16 residues. Germline values: CDR1 SGHAT, CDR2 FQNNGV. Trimming stripped 1 base from V and 0 bases from J, with 13 bases between. The CDR3 region is CASSLVGGSTSYEQYF. The CDR3 DNA reads TGTGCCAGCAGCTTAGTCGGGGGCTCGACCTCCTACGAGCAGTACTTC.

This clone was detected once. The chain employs TRBV6-5 and TRBJ1-1, with D unclear. V lost 5 bases, J lost 1 base, and 11 bases lay in between. There are 14 residues in the CDR3. The germline CDR1 and CDR2 sequences are MNHEY and SVGAGI. The CDR3 is CASSRAPGNTEAFF. CDR3 coding DNA: TGTGCCAGCAGTAGGGCCCCTGGGAACACTGAAGCTTTCTTT.

The gene calls are TRBV5-4 and TRBJ2-5, with D possibly being TRBD1 or TRBD2 (5 bases each). Trimming stripped 3 bases from V and 5 bases from J, with 11 bases between. Looked up from germline, CDR1 is SGHNT and CDR2 is YYREEE (reference sequence). This CDR3 spans 13 amino acids. The CDR3 sequence: CASSYGTLETQYF. In DNA, the CDR3 is TGTGCCAGCAGCTACGGGACGCTGGAGACCCAGTACTTC.

This chain joins TRBV9 and TRBJ1-5, with 9 bases lining up with TRBD1. Germline CDR1 reads SGDLS; CDR2 reads YYNGEE. This CDR3 region has 19 residues. After removal of 4 bases from V and 0 bases from J, the junction contained 14 bases not matched to a gene. For the CDR3, the DNA is TGTGCCAGCAGCTCTACGGACAGGGGAAACGGTATTAGCAATCAGCCCCAGCATTTT. Its protein is CASSSTDRGNGISNQPQHF.

Concerning this clone: The sample contains more than one DNA sequence encoding this CDR3. This sequence joins TRBV10-3 and TRBJ2-3, with no clear D. This CDR3 is built from 12 residues. Deletions cut 4 bases from V and 3 bases from J, with 5 bases between. CDR1 ENHRY and CDR2 SYGVKD come from the germline V gene. The CDR3 DNA reads as TGTGCCATCAGTGTCGGGACAGATACGCAGTATTTT. Its translation is CAISVGTDTQYF.

This chain links TRBV7-6 with TRBJ2-5, with TRBD1 matching 9 bases. V shed 5 bases and J 3 bases; nucleotides not matched to a gene: 10. CDR1 is SGHVS, CDR2 FNYEAQ, per germline. The CDR3 has 16 residues. CDR3 residues: CASSHPLRDREETQYF. The CDR3 DNA follows: TGTGCCAGCAGCCACCCCCTCCGGGACAGGGAAGAGACCCAGTACTTC.

V gene TRBV7-8 combines with J gene TRBJ2-5; possibly TRBD1 for D (6 bases). The CDR3 is made up of 13 amino acids. V was cut by 8 bases and J by 3 bases, with 13 bases left in between. The germline CDR1 and CDR2 sequences are SGHVS and FQNEAQ. The CDR3 sequence: CASASGHKETQYF. The CDR3 DNA follows: TGTGCCAGCGCCTCGGGACATAAAGAGACCCAGTACTTC. The full variable domain, rest sourced from reference TRBV7-8 and TRBJ2-5, is GAGVSQSPRYKVAKRGQDVALRCDPISGHVSLFWYQQALGQGPEFLTYFQNEAQLDKSGLPSDRFFAERPEGSVSTLKIQRTQQEDSAVYLCASASGHKETQYFGPGTRLLVL.

The chain is built from TRBV11-3 and TRBJ2-7; D not certain. Looked up from germline, CDR1 is SGHNT and CDR2 is YENEEA. The ends were cut back, 5 bases at V and 3 bases at J, with 11 bases in the middle. The CDR3 is 13 amino acids. The chain's CDR3 is CASSRDSGYEQYF. CDR3 DNA: TGTGCCAGCAGCCGAGACTCGGGCTACGAGCAGTACTTC.

The chain links TRBV5-1 to TRBJ2-2, with D perhaps TRBD1 (6 bases). V lost 2 bases, J lost 6 bases, and 8 bases lay in between. The CDR3 has 13 amino acids. Germline-derived CDR1 and CDR2 are SGHRS and YFSETQ. The CDR3 DNA is TGCGCCAGCAGCTTACACAGGGCCGGGGAGCTGTTTTTT. It yields the protein CASSLHRAGELFF.

V is TRBV6-6 and J is TRBJ1-2; D gene unclear. Germline loops: CDR1 MNHNY, CDR2 SVGAGI (reference sequence). This CDR3 is 12 amino acids long. V dropped 3 bases and J dropped 10 bases, with 12 bases sitting between them. Here the CDR3 DNA reads TGTGCCAGCAGTTATCGACAAGTCGACTACACCTTC. Its protein product is CASSYRQVDYTF.

The chain recombines TRBV5-4 with TRBJ2-2, with 8 bases fitting TRBD1. CDR3 length: 14 residues. Germline loops: CDR1 SGHNT, CDR2 YYREEE (reference sequence). Trimming took 0 bases from V and 7 from J; bases not matched to a gene: 2. CDR3 sequence reads: CASSLGTGIGELFF. The CDR3 DNA sequence: TGTGCCAGCAGCTTGGGGACAGGGATCGGGGAGCTGTTTTTT.

J is TRBJ1-1 and V is TRBV6-5; D remains unclear. Per germline, CDR1 MNHEY and CDR2 SVGAGI. With 2 bases removed from V and 7 bases from J, the gap between germline ends came to 5 bases. The CDR3 covers 11 residues. This chain's CDR3 is CASSYKSEAFF. The CDR3 region has the DNA TGTGCCAGCAGTTACAAGAGTGAAGCTTTCTTT.

This CDR3 reads CASGVAAYRYNSPLHF. The CDR3, as DNA: TGTGCCAGTGGAGTAGCTGCGTACCGCTATAATTCACCCCTCCACTTT. The chain recombines TRBV19 with TRBJ1-6; D gene uncertain. The CDR3 runs 16 residues. Trimming removed 8 bases at V and 3 bases at J, with 17 bases between. Germline V CDR1 and CDR2: LNHDA, SQIVND (reference sequence). Together with reference TRBV19 and TRBJ1-6, the CDR3 gives the full variable domain: DGGITQSPKYLFRKEGQNVTLSCEQNLNHDAMYWYRQDPGQGLRLIYYSQIVNDFQKGDIAEGYSVSREKKESFPLTVTSAQKNPTAFYLCASGVAAYRYNSPLHFGNGTRLTVT.

V gene TRBV4-1 combines with J gene TRBJ2-5, with D maybe TRBD2 (6 bases). CDR3 size: 15 residues. V was cut by 2 bases and J by 2 bases, with 12 bases left in between. Germline CDR1 and CDR2: MGHRA and YSYEKL. The chain's CDR3 is CASSQYGTVQETQYF. CDR3 nucleotides: TGCGCCAGCAGCCAATACGGGACTGTACAAGAGACCCAGTACTTC.

J is TRBJ2-5 and V is TRBV10-2; D is perhaps TRBD1 (6 bases). Trimming removed 7 bases at V and 4 bases at J, with 16 bases between. Germline CDR1 WSHSY, CDR2 SAAADI. CDR3 length: 14 amino acids. CDR3: CASTTQQGGETQYF. In DNA, the CDR3 is TGCGCCAGCACTACACAACAGGGCGGAGAGACCCAGTACTTC.

CDR3 DNA sequence: TGTGCCAGCTCACCCCTACCATGGGGGGGAACTGGGGCCAACGTCCTGACTTTC. It codes for CASSPLPWGGTGANVLTF. J is TRBJ2-6 and V is TRBV18, with TRBD2 matching 7 bases. Germline values: CDR1 KGHSH, CDR2 LQKENI. The length of the CDR3 is 18 residues. J lost 2 bases, V lost 3 bases, and 10 bases had no gene match.

This chain links TRBV4-2 with TRBJ1-5, with a tentative D call TRBD1 (5 bases). Trimming removed 3 bases at V and 2 bases at J, with 17 bases between. Per germline, CDR1 LGHNA and CDR2 YNFKEQ. This CDR3 has 17 amino acids. The DNA for the CDR3 is TGTGCCAGCAGCCAGGACGCCGGAGTGGGGGGCAATCAGCCCCAGCATTTT. Translating it yields CASSQDAGVGGNQPQHF.

This clone came up once. J is TRBJ1-3 and V is TRBV7-8; 8 bases are a match to TRBD1. CDR1 is SGHVS and CDR2 is FQNEAQ in the germline V gene. V shed 9 bases and J 3 bases; nucleotides not matched to a gene: 4. The CDR3 extends over 13 amino acids. The CDR3 sequence: CASGQGGGNTIYF. The CDR3 nucleotides are TGTGCCAGTGGACAGGGTGGTGGAAACACCATATATTTT.

The J gene is TRBJ1-2, the V gene TRBV9; tentative D call: TRBD1 (5 bases). Germline CDR1 and CDR2: SGDLS and YYNGEE. CDR3 length: 15 residues. Trimming stripped 3 bases from V and 5 bases from J, with 17 bases between. The CDR3 spells CASSEGTGPSYGYTF. The CDR3 DNA is TGTGCCAGCAGCGAGGGGACCGGTCCTTCGTATGGCTACACCTTC.

The chain is built from TRBV14 and TRBJ2-6, with no clear D. This CDR3 is 15 amino acids long. Between the trimmed V and J ends, which lost 4 bases and 1 base, there was a span of 8 bases. Germline V CDR1 and CDR2: SGHDN, FVKESK. This chain's CDR3 is CASSPNWSGANVLTF. The CDR3 DNA sequence: TGTGCCAGCAGCCCCAATTGGTCTGGGGCCAACGTCCTGACTTTC. Looking up the rest from reference TRBV14 and TRBJ2-6 gives the full variable domain: EAGVTQFPSHSVIEKGQTVTLRCDPISGHDNLYWYRRVMGKEIKFLLHFVKESKQDESGMPNNRFLAERTGGTYSTLKVQPAELEDSGVYFCASSPNWSGANVLTFGAGSRLTVL.

This sequence joins TRBV7-2 and TRBJ2-1; tentatively, D is TRBD2 (6 bases). The ends were cut back, 1 base at V and 3 bases at J, with 13 bases in the middle. This CDR3 comprises 16 residues. Germline loops: CDR1 SGHTA, CDR2 FQGNSA. The CDR3 sequence is CASSLVSGGYYNEQFF. CDR3 DNA sequence: TGTGCCAGCAGCTTAGTATCCGGGGGTTACTACAATGAGCAGTTCTTC.

This clone showed up just a few times. The V call is TRBV6-6, the J call TRBJ1-5; the match to TRBD1 covers 8 bases. This CDR3 comprises 15 residues. Trimming took 7 bases from V and 0 from J; bases not matched to a gene: 5. Looked up from germline, CDR1 is MNHNY and CDR2 is SVGAGI (reference sequence). CDR3 amino acids: CASTRTGNSNQPQHF. As DNA, the CDR3 is TGTGCCAGCACCCGGACAGGGAATAGCAATCAGCCCCAGCATTTT.

The chain carries TRBV30 and TRBJ2-5; no definite D call. CDR3 length: 14 amino acids. Trimming removed 4 bases from V and 2 bases from J, with 14 bases in between. CDR1 is GTSNPN and CDR2 is SVGIG in the germline V gene (reference sequence). The DNA of the CDR3 is TGTGCCTGGAACTGGGCAGGAGTTCAAGAGACCCAGTACTTC. Protein product: CAWNWAGVQETQYF.

As to this clone: An end of the junction differs from the germline gene, which may be a read error. The rearrangement uses TRBV9 and TRBJ1-1, with TRBD1 as a possible D gene (5 bases). The CDR3 sequence is 15 residues long. The germline gives CDR1 SGDLS, CDR2 YYNGEE. The CDR3 here is CASSVVAGTGAETFF. DNA of the CDR3: TGTGCCAGCAGCGTAGTTGCGGGGACGGGCGCTGAAACTTTCTTT.

The V and J genes are TRBV5-1 and TRBJ1-4; the D is unclear. With 5 bases removed from V and 4 bases from J, the gap between germline ends came to 9 bases. The CDR3 totals 13 residues. Germline V lookup: CDR1 SGHRS, CDR2 YFSETQ. CDR3 in amino acids: CASRGRDNEKLFF. The CDR3 nucleotides read TGCGCCAGCAGGGGGAGGGATAATGAAAAACTGTTTTTT.

The rearrangement links TRBV21-1 to TRBJ2-5; the table's D call of TRBD2 was not tested on the DNA. TRBV21-1 is deemed a pseudogene. The CDR3 consists of 15 residues. The DNA of the CDR3 is TGTGCCAGCACTAGCCCCACGGGGATTCTTGAGACCCAGTACTTC. Amino acids: CASTSPTGILETQYF.

This chain joins TRBV5-1 and TRBJ2-7; the match to TRBD2 covers 11 bases. The J segment lost 4 bases and the V segment lost 9 bases, leaving 15 bases of the junction unmatched. The CDR3 has 16 amino acids. Germline CDR1 reads SGHRS; CDR2 reads YFSETQ. CDR3 in amino acids: CATQVRPGLAAYEQYF. CDR3 nucleotides: TGCGCCACACAGGTTCGTCCGGGACTAGCGGCTTACGAGCAGTACTTC.